This entry lists 8 T cell receptor beta chains sequenced from one sample in a study of molecular identifiers for immune sequencing clone quantification. TCRdb re-analysed the PCR reads in MiXCR, keeping a single row per CDR3 protein. This sample yields hundreds of thousands of distinct CDR3 sequences, of which 25% are seen a single time; 0.78% belongs to the top ten. The sequencing sample was made of naive CD8+ T cells from blood, with Jurkat cell RNA spiked in. This sample's subset: FACS-sorted CD8+CD4-CCR7+CD45RA+ naive T cells. These receptors were taken from a human donor in good health. Some libraries in this study had Jurkat cell RNA spiked in.

The V call is TRBV12-5, the J call TRBJ2-7; 7 positions agree with TRBD1. J was trimmed by 0 bases and V by 7 bases; bases with no gene match: 3. Per germline, CDR1 LGHNT and CDR2 FRNRAP. This CDR3 is 13 amino acids long. As DNA, the CDR3 is TGTGCTAGTGCCAGGACAGGCTCCTACGAGCAGTACTTC. This encodes CASARTGSYEQYF.

This clonotype occurred a few times. This rearrangement joins TRBV24-1 to TRBJ2-5; the D is unclear. Per the germline V gene, CDR1 is KGHDR and CDR2 is SFDVKD. Trimming pared 2 bases from V and 2 bases from J, leaving 8 bases between. The CDR3 is made up of 14 amino acids. This CDR3 is CATSDSGRQETQYF. DNA of the CDR3: TGTGCCACCAGTGATTCCGGTAGGCAAGAGACCCAGTACTTC.

This clonotype was seen ten or more times. The rearrangement links TRBV5-8 to TRBJ2-7; D not certain. V was pared by 4 bases and J by 0 bases, with 20 bases between. This CDR3 has 17 amino acids. Germline assignment: CDR1 SGHTS and CDR2 YDEGEE. The CDR3 region has the DNA TGTGCCAGCAGCCCCCCGGTTCGGCTAACCAGCTCCTACGAGCAGTACTTC. Amino acid sequence: CASSPPVRLTSSYEQYF.

The chain is built from TRBV19 and TRBJ2-6, with D unresolved. The germline V gene encodes CDR1 LNHDA and CDR2 SQIVND (reference sequence). The V end was cut by 5 bases, the J end by 2 bases, with 7 bases between. CDR3 length: 14 residues. CDR3 nucleotides: TGTGCCAGTAGTTTCCGACCTGGGGCCAACGTCCTGACTTTC. It translates to CASSFRPGANVLTF. The complete variable domain, with remaining parts taken from reference TRBV19 and TRBJ2-6, reads DGGITQSPKYLFRKEGQNVTLSCEQNLNHDAMYWYRQDPGQGLRLIYYSQIVNDFQKGDIAEGYSVSREKKESFPLTVTSAQKNPTAFYLCASSFRPGANVLTFGAGSRLTVL.

This clonotype was picked up a small number of times. The chain uses TRBV12-3 or TRBV12-4 and TRBJ2-5; 8 bases fit TRBD2. The junction had 12 bases not matched to a gene; V was cut back by 6 bases and J by 6 bases. The CDR3 contains 15 residues. The CDR3: CASSPVSGGPKTQYF. The CDR3 DNA follows: TGTGCCAGCAGCCCTGTCAGCGGGGGACCGAAGACCCAGTACTTC.

This clonotype was seen many times. The rearrangement uses TRBV6-6 and TRBJ2-1; no firm D call. The CDR3 is 12 amino acids. The ends were cut back, 2 bases at V and 5 bases at J, with 4 bases in the middle. Germline CDR1 is MNHNY and CDR2 is SVGAGI (reference sequence). Here the CDR3 DNA reads TGTGCCAGCAGTTACCTGGACAATGAGCAGTTCTTC. Its protein is CASSYLDNEQFF.

This clonotype has a count of ten or more. V and J are TRBV4-3 and TRBJ2-7; perhaps TRBD1 as D (5 bases). Per the germline V gene, CDR1 is LGHNA and CDR2 is YSLEER. V lost 1 base and J 3 bases, leaving 10 bases between the germline ends. The CDR3 is 14 residues long. Here the CDR3 DNA reads TGCGCCAGCAGCCAAGGACAGCTCGACTACGAGCAGTACTTC. Its protein product is CASSQGQLDYEQYF.

This clonotype was observed a handful of times. V is TRBV27 and J is TRBJ1-6; D is unresolved. This CDR3 comprises 14 residues. V was shortened by 5 bases and J by 5 bases, with 10 bases between the two germline ends. Germline lookup yields CDR1 MNHEY and CDR2 SMNVEV (reference sequence). The CDR3 DNA is TGTGCCAGCAGTCCGGCCGGCCATAATTCACCCCTCCACTTT. Its protein product is CASSPAGHNSPLHF.